Each of the 15 T cell receptor beta chains below was sequenced from the same sample in a study of PD-1 blockade in classical Hodgkin lymphoma. The data were produced by immunoSEQ multiplex PCR, yet TCRdb's version contains in-frame clones alone and is incomplete. The table includes approximately 84,000 clones, about 89% detected once. All trial patients relapsed after autologous stem cell transplantation. The source was peripheral blood mononuclear cells (PBMCs), collected at baseline. The origin of the receptors is a human donor with classical Hodgkin lymphoma.

The CDR3 spells CASSLYRVMLNERDTQYF. The CDR3 DNA sequence: TGTGCCAGCAGCTTATATCGGGTTATGCTCAATGAACGAGATACGCAGTATTTT. The rearrangement links TRBV7-8 to TRBJ2-3; D remains ambiguous. Trimming shortened V by 2 bases and J by 5 bases, and 23 bases separated the two germline ends. From germline, CDR1 is SGHVS and CDR2 FQNEAQ. The CDR3 has 18 amino acids.

J is TRBJ2-1 and V is TRBV12-2; the table's TRBD2 call for D was not verified on the DNA. TRBV12-2 is labeled a pseudogene. This CDR3 has 15 residues. The CDR3 DNA follows: TGTGCAAGTCCTAGCCAGAACGGCTCCTACAATGAGCAGTTCTTC. Its translation is CASPSQNGSYNEQFF.

The rearrangement links TRBV2 to TRBJ1-1, with D unresolved. CDR1 is SNHLY and CDR2 is FYNNEI in the germline V gene. V was cut by 2 bases and J by 4 bases, with 8 bases left in between. The CDR3 spans 13 residues. This chain's CDR3 is CASSESWATEAFF. CDR3 DNA: TGTGCCAGCAGTGAATCTTGGGCCACTGAAGCTTTCTTT.

The genes are TRBV28 and TRBJ2-7; D tentatively fits TRBD1 or TRBD2 (5 bases each). The germline V gene encodes CDR1 MDHEN and CDR2 SYDVKM. Trimming stripped 1 base from V and 4 bases from J, with 8 bases between. The CDR3 is made up of 13 amino acids. CDR3 region: CASSLLWGYEQYF. CDR3 sequence (DNA): TGTGCCAGCAGTTTATTGTGGGGGTACGAGCAGTACTTC.

This chain connects TRBV7-9 to TRBJ2-3; no clear D gene. V was cut by 7 bases and J by 3 bases, with 8 bases left in between. The CDR3 extends over 12 amino acids. Germline V gene sequence: CDR1 SEHNR, CDR2 FQNEAQ (reference sequence). DNA of the CDR3: TGTGCCAGCACTATTAGGACAGATACGCAGTATTTT. Translated: CASTIRTDTQYF.

This CDR3 reads CASSSGPFSGNTIYF. The CDR3 DNA follows: TGTGCCAGCAGCTCGGGGCCTTTCTCTGGAAACACCATATATTTT. This chain uses TRBV7-9 with TRBJ1-3, with D maybe TRBD1 (5 bases). The V end was cut by 4 bases, the J end by 0 bases, with 10 bases between. CDR1 is SEHNR, CDR2 FQNEAQ, per germline (reference sequence). There are 15 residues in the CDR3.

The CDR3 coding sequence is TGTGCCAGCAGTTGGGCGGACAGGGGTAGCAATCAGCCCCAGCATTTT. Translation: CASSWADRGSNQPQHF. This chain connects TRBV6-6 to TRBJ1-5, with TRBD1 identical over 9 bases. Germline values: CDR1 MNHNY, CDR2 SVGAGI (reference sequence). This CDR3 comprises 16 residues. J lost 0 bases, V lost 4 bases, and 4 bases had no gene match.

A single count supports this clone. V is TRBV2 and J is TRBJ2-5; D might be TRBD1 or TRBD2, each matching 5 bases. Trimming stripped 2 bases from V and 5 bases from J, with 12 bases between. The CDR3 runs 14 residues. Germline V lookup: CDR1 SNHLY, CDR2 FYNNEI. The CDR3 loop is CASSEQGDLETQYF. The CDR3 DNA is TGTGCCAGCAGTGAACAGGGAGATTTGGAGACCCAGTACTTC.

V gene TRBV4-1 combines with J gene TRBJ2-7; D is unresolved. Germline assignment: CDR1 MGHRA and CDR2 YSYEKL. The CDR3 totals 14 residues. V shed 4 bases and J shed 0 bases, with 10 bases lying between them. This CDR3 reads CASSPTPASYEQYF. Written as DNA, the CDR3 is TGCGCCAGCAGCCCAACCCCCGCCTCCTACGAGCAGTACTTC.

The J gene is TRBJ2-3, the V gene TRBV30; 9 bases map to TRBD1. The V and J ends lost 4 bases and 3 bases, in that order; junction bases with no gene match: 5. CDR1 is GTSNPN and CDR2 is SVGIG in the germline V gene (reference sequence). The CDR3 covers 14 residues. The CDR3 sequence is CAWNRGRGTDTQYF. Here the CDR3 DNA reads TGTGCCTGGAACAGGGGGCGGGGAACAGATACGCAGTATTTT.

This chain uses TRBV7-9 with TRBJ1-3; 7 bases align to TRBD1. CDR1 is SEHNR and CDR2 is FQNEAQ in the germline V gene (reference sequence). CDR3 size: 14 residues. The V gene end was trimmed by 1 base and the J gene end by 7 bases; junction bases not matched to a gene: 4. This chain's CDR3 is CASSLGTGANTIYF. CDR3 bases: TGTGCCAGCAGCTTAGGTACAGGGGCGAACACCATATATTTT.

The J gene is TRBJ2-5, the V gene TRBV13, with TRBD2 matching over 7 bases. V was clipped by 4 bases and J by 5 bases; unmatched bases: 13. The CDR3 is 16 residues long. CDR1 is PRHDT and CDR2 is FYEKMQ in the germline V gene (reference sequence). Written as DNA, the CDR3 is TGTGCCAGCAGCTCCATCCTTTTATCAGCGGGGGAGACCCAGTACTTC. Amino acids: CASSSILLSAGETQYF.

V usage is TRBV2 and J usage is TRBJ2-1; 14 bases are a match to TRBD2. CDR1 SNHLY and CDR2 FYNNEI come from the germline V gene. The trim removed 6 bases at V and 8 bases at J, leaving 9 bases unmatched. The CDR3 consists of 16 residues. The CDR3 region has the DNA TGTGCCAGCAGGGGGACTAGCGGGAGTGAGTGGGATGAGCAGTTCTTC. Amino acids: CASRGTSGSEWDEQFF.

CDR3 protein: CASSSTAVNYGYTF. The CDR3 nucleotides read TGTGCCAGCAGCTCAACGGCGGTTAACTATGGCTACACCTTC. The gene calls are TRBV7-9 and TRBJ1-2, with D unresolved. CDR3 length: 14 residues. V lost 4 bases and J 1 base, leaving 10 bases between the germline ends. CDR1 is SEHNR and CDR2 is FQNEAQ in the germline V gene (reference sequence). Supplemented by reference TRBV7-9 and TRBJ1-2, the full variable domain reads DTGVSQNPRHKITKRGQNVTFRCDPISEHNRLYWYRQTLGQGPEFLTYFQNEAQLEKSRLLSDRFSAERPKGSFSTLEIQRTEQGDSAMYLCASSSTAVNYGYTFGSGTRLTVV.

The CDR3 coding sequence is TGCGCCAGCAGCTTCGACTCGCGAGTAGGCGCCGGGGAGCTGTTTTTT. Residues: CASSFDSRVGAGELFF. The chain combines TRBV5-1 with TRBJ2-2; D is undetermined. The CDR3 sequence is 16 residues long. Germline V gives CDR1 SGHRS, CDR2 YFSETQ. V shed 2 bases and J shed 6 bases, with 17 bases lying between them.